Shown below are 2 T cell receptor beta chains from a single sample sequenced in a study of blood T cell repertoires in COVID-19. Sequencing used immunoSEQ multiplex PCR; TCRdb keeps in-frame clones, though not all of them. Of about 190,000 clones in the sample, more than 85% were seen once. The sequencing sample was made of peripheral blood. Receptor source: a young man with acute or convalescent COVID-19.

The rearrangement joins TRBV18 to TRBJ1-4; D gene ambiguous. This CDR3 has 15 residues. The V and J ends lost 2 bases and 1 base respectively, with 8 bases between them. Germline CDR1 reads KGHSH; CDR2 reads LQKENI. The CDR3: CASSPMAETNEKLFF. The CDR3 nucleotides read TGTGCCAGCTCACCAATGGCAGAAACTAATGAAAAACTGTTTTTT.

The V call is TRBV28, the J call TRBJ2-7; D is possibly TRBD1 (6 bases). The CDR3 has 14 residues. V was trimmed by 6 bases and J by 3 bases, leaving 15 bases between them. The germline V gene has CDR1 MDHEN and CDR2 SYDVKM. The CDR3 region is CASRQGGAHYEQYF. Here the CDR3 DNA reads TGTGCCAGCAGACAGGGTGGGGCCCACTACGAGCAGTACTTC.